This T cell receptor beta chain was found in a study of cytomegalovirus exposure and HLA in healthy donors. Overall study results and limits: Both high specificity and high sensitivity reportedly marked the classifier's diagnosis of cytomegalovirus status. The investigators catalogued some 160 TCR beta chains as cytomegalovirus-associated.

Method: immunoSEQ multiplex PCR; TCRdb's copy keeps in-frame clones and lacks some. The data show fewer than 150,000 clones, approximately 80% seen once. About this clone: What it binds is not known. The same CDR3 is also encoded by other DNA sequences in this sample.

The CDR3 contains 13 residues. Germline CDR1 reads KGHSH; CDR2 reads LQKENI. V was pared by 2 bases and J by 5 bases, with 9 bases between. The gene calls are TRBV18 and TRBJ1-2, with a tentative D call TRBD1 (6 bases). The material sequenced was PBMCs. This clonotype originated in a man aged 30-40 years in good health and CMV-seropositive. CDR3 in DNA: TGTGCCAGCTCACCAGGACAGTTATATGGCTACACCTTC. Its protein product is CASSPGQLYGYTF.